These T cell receptor beta chains were read from a single sample in a study of human CD4 T cells and Enterobacteriaceae. Libraries were prepared by immunoSEQ multiplex PCR; TCRdb keeps only in-frame clonotypes and omits some of them. The sample has some 29,000 clones, around four fifths seen once. Sequenced: memory CD4+ T cells from blood. These receptors all come from a human donor in good health. The CDR3 runs from the conserved cysteine through the conserved F or W. D genes are given only for firm matches. Clone size appears in some rows only: once, few, many, or a class for an expanded clone.

J gene | V gene | D gene | clone size | CDR3 DNA | CDR3 protein
TRBJ1-3 | TRBV9 | . | once | TGTGCCAGCAGAGGACCCGCCGGTGGGAGGGACGCTGGAAACACCATATATTTT | CASRGPAGGRDAGNTIYF
TRBJ2-5 | TRBV7-9 | . | . | TGTGCCAGCAGCTACTCGGGTCCGGAGACCCAGTACTTC | CASSYSGPETQYF
TRBJ1-4 | TRBV27 | . | . | TGTGCCAGCAGTCCGAAACAGGGCCCTAATGAAAAACTGTTTTTT | CASSPKQGPNEKLFF
TRBJ2-7 | TRBV5-1 | TRBD2 | . | TGCGCCAGCACCCTTTCGGGGGGGTCCGCCTACGAGCAGTACTTC | CASTLSGGSAYEQYF
TRBJ2-5 | TRBV11-2 | . | few | TGTGCCAGCAGCCCACCGAATCTTCAAGAGACCCAGTACTTC | CASSPPNLQETQYF
TRBJ2-3 | TRBV28 | TRBD2 | once | TGTGCCAGCGGATCAGGACTAGCGGGAGGGGTGTTGACAGATACGCAGTATTTT | CASGSGLAGGVLTDTQYF
TRBJ2-1 | TRBV10-1 | TRBD2 | . | TGCGCCAGCAGAAAAGCGGGGCCACGGGATGAGCAGTTCTTC | CASRKAGPRDEQFF
TRBJ2-5 | TRBV7-9 | . | . | TGTGCCAGCAGACGTACAGGGCCCTCGGAGACCCAGTACTTC | CASRRTGPSETQYF
TRBJ2-4 | TRBV7-2 | . | . | TGTGCCAGCAGCCAAGACCCCCTTGGCGGGAACATTCAGTACTTC | CASSQDPLGGNIQYF
TRBJ1-1 | TRBV29-1 | . | few | TGCAGCGCTGGTCGGGGACTGAACACTGAAGCTTTCTTT | CSAGRGLNTEAFF